The sequence of this TCR beta chain was determined in a study of T cells in Graves' hyperthyroidism and ophthalmopathy. General observations from the study: Most thyroid clonotypes that were expanded above 0.001 also turned up in blood.

Using RNA transcripts as the source, TCR beta CDR3 regions were amplified. Researchers ran a first-round RT-PCR on the TCR CDR3 using the HTBI primer set. TCRdb re-analysed the multiplex PCR reads in MiXCR, keeping a single row per CDR3 protein. Of 250,000 to 350,000 distinct CDR3 sequences in the sample, roughly 17% were seen once. Hyperthyroidism, newly diagnosed and lasting under 2 months, affected patients aged 18 to 65. PBMCs were collected from a roughly 10 ml volume of fresh peripheral blood. Looked up from germline, CDR1 is LNHDA and CDR2 is SQIVND (reference sequence). V trimming: 3 bases; J trimming: 2 bases; junction bases outside the gene matches: 9. The CDR3 has 16 residues. This clonotype was recorded many times. What it binds is unknown.

The source material was blood. This clonotype was sampled from a man aged 25-45 years with Graves' hyperthyroidism. The chain recombines TRBV19 with TRBJ2-7; TRBD2 matches 8 bases. The CDR3 is CASSIRAGEGTYEQYF. For the CDR3, the DNA is TGTGCCAGTAGTATCAGAGCGGGAGAAGGGACCTACGAGCAGTACTTC.